This is a list of T cell receptor beta chains from one sample in a study of blood T cell repertoires in COVID-19. TCRdb's table, derived via immunoSEQ multiplex PCR, lists solely in-frame clones and lacks some. The data show just under 65,000 clones, more than 75% seen once. The sample was peripheral blood. Receptor source: a woman of 80 years or more with acute or convalescent COVID-19. The CDR3 runs from the conserved cysteine through the conserved F or W. D genes are given only for firm matches. Only some rows state a clone size, as once, few, many or a class for expanded clones.

clone_size,j_call,v_call,d_call,cdr3_aa,cdr3_nt
.,TRBJ2-3,TRBV10-1,.,CASSELQGSTDTQYF,TGCGCCAGCAGTGAGCTTCAGGGGAGCACAGATACGCAGTATTTT
.,TRBJ2-1,TRBV4-1,.,CASSQDMRLAWGNEQFF,TGCGCCAGCAGCCAAGATATGAGGCTAGCTTGGGGCAATGAGCAGTTCTTC
few,TRBJ2-3,TRBV9,TRBD2,CASSPVAGGPTDTQYF,TGTGCCAGCAGCCCCGTAGCGGGAGGCCCCACAGATACGCAGTATTTT
once,TRBJ2-1,TRBV18,TRBD2,CASSPGLAGVITGYNEQFF,TGTGCCAGCTCACCAGGACTAGCGGGAGTAATAACGGGGTACAATGAGCAGTTCTTC
.,TRBJ2-1,TRBV7-3,.,CASSLNGGPGARAYNEQFF,TGTGCCAGCAGCTTAAACGGAGGTCCTGGTGCCCGGGCTTACAATGAGCAGTTCTTC
few,TRBJ1-2,TRBV6-5,TRBD1,CASSQQGYGYTF,TGTGCCAGCAGTCAACAGGGGTATGGCTACACCTTC
.,TRBJ1-3,TRBV19,.,CASSIDPRQVTRHGNTIYF,TGTGCCAGTAGTATTGATCCCCGACAGGTAACAAGGCACGGAAACACCATATATTTT
.,TRBJ2-7,TRBV6-5,.,CASSYSIQTYEQYF,TGTGCCAGCAGTTACTCGATTCAGACCTACGAGCAGTACTTC
.,TRBJ1-2,TRBV28,.,CASSGYHYGYTF,TGTGCCAGCAGCGGGTACCACTATGGCTACACCTTC
.,TRBJ1-1,TRBV7-2,.,CASSQGNSYTEAFF,TGTGCCAGCAGTCAGGGGAACAGTTACACTGAAGCTTTCTTT
.,TRBJ1-2,TRBV9,.,CASSGPSGGRYTF,TGTGCCAGCAGCGGGCCCTCCGGGGGGAGGTACACCTTC
once,TRBJ2-3,TRBV5-1,.,CASSLGQKSTDTQYF,TGCGCCAGCAGCCTTGGACAGAAATCTACAGATACGCAGTATTTT
.,TRBJ2-3,TRBV6-5,.,CASSYDISSTDTQYF,TGTGCCAGCAGTTACGACATTTCAAGCACAGATACGCAGTATTTT
.,TRBJ1-2,TRBV7-3,.,CASSPSRPLQGPSNGYTF,TGTGCCAGCAGCCCAAGCCGCCCCCTACAGGGTCCTTCTAATGGCTACACCTTC
few,TRBJ1-2,TRBV29-1,TRBD1,CSGITGTVLGYGYTF,TGCAGCGGTATAACCGGGACAGTCCTTGGCTATGGCTACACCTTC
.,TRBJ2-7,TRBV25-1,TRBD2,CASSELGGIGEQYF,TGTGCCAGCAGTGAATTGGGGGGGATCGGCGAGCAGTACTTC
.,TRBJ1-2,TRBV5-1,.,CASNVGGGDYGYTF,TGCGCCAGCAACGTTGGCGGGGGAGACTATGGCTACACCTTC
.,TRBJ1-3,TRBV27,TRBD1,CASRADRVPGNTIYF,TGTGCCAGCAGGGCTGACAGGGTACCTGGAAACACCATATATTTT
.,TRBJ1-1,TRBV30,.,CAWSAYEEQDF,TGTGCCTGGAGTGCCTATGAAGAACAGGACTTT
.,TRBJ1-1,TRBV3-1/TRBV3-2,TRBD1,CATPGGTEAFF,TGTGCCACCCCAGGGGGCACTGAAGCTTTCTTT
.,TRBJ2-2,TRBV5-4,.,CASSLGVRGGELFF,TGTGCCAGCAGCTTGGGGGTCCGAGGGGGGGAGCTGTTTTTT
.,TRBJ2-7,TRBV7-9,.,CASSLGSGRSYEQYF,TGTGCCAGCAGCTTAGGCTCAGGGCGCTCCTACGAGCAGTACTTC
.,TRBJ2-7,TRBV30,.,CAWRPGPNEQYF,TGTGCCTGGAGGCCAGGGCCCAACGAGCAGTACTTC